These T cell receptor beta chains were read from a single sample in a study of follicular helper T cells after annual influenza vaccination. The assay was immunoSEQ multiplex PCR, and TCRdb's table has in-frame clones only and misses some. The repertoire holds 10,000 to 15,000 clones, roughly 78% seen once, with 0.45% to 0.55% in the top ten. The starting material was CXCR5- memory CD4+ T cells sorted from blood, obtained on the day of influenza vaccination. The receptors shown here come from an adult who received the influenza vaccine. CDR3s include the opening cysteine and the closing phenylalanine or tryptophan.

v_call,j_call,cdr3_aa
TRBV7-9,TRBJ1-1,CASGGGGAEAFF
TRBV5-1,TRBJ1-2,CASSFGGQNNYGYTF
TRBV7-9,TRBJ1-4,CASSLDVDNEKLFF
TRBV15,TRBJ1-3,CATSRDTGRYTIYF
TRBV18,TRBJ2-1,CASSPPGQSSYNEQFF
TRBV2,TRBJ1-2,CASSFPGTGHGYTF
TRBV18,TRBJ1-6,CASSPGPGAYNSPLHF
TRBV4-2,TRBJ1-3,CASSQLSYSGNTIYF
TRBV7-2,TRBJ2-1,CASSPQAGGPYNEQFF
TRBV15,TRBJ2-5,CATSRERGRGTQYF
TRBV9,TRBJ1-2,CASSVGVGGYTF
TRBV7-8,TRBJ2-7,CASSPQTSMSSYEQYF
TRBV19,TRBJ1-4,CASSIRRGNEKLFF
TRBV5-6,TRBJ2-4,CASSFKNIQYF
TRBV2,TRBJ2-3,CASSVLDTQYF
TRBV6-5,TRBJ1-1,CASSYTPRDTEAFF
TRBV20-1,TRBJ1-1,CSAMAGSVFFF
TRBV2,TRBJ2-3,CASRGGSSTDTQYF
TRBV2,TRBJ1-5,CASSDDRGLPQHF
TRBV7-2,TRBJ1-3,CASASNGRSGNTIYF
TRBV6-5,TRBJ1-2,CASSYSGQGDAYGYTF
TRBV4-2,TRBJ2-3,CASSPMTIPETTDTQYF
TRBV12-2,TRBJ1-1,CASRLVGLTVSPKLSLNTEAFF
TRBV7-2,TRBJ2-2,CASSLAVGSGGNTGELFF
TRBV5-8,TRBJ1-1,CASKPRDRSLSEAFF
TRBV5-4,TRBJ1-1,CASSPGGWGRISEAFF
TRBV10-3,TRBJ1-2,CAISGQGNYGYTF
TRBV9,TRBJ2-1,CASSVTSGGANEQFF
TRBV18,TRBJ1-2,CASSPRQGDGYGYTF